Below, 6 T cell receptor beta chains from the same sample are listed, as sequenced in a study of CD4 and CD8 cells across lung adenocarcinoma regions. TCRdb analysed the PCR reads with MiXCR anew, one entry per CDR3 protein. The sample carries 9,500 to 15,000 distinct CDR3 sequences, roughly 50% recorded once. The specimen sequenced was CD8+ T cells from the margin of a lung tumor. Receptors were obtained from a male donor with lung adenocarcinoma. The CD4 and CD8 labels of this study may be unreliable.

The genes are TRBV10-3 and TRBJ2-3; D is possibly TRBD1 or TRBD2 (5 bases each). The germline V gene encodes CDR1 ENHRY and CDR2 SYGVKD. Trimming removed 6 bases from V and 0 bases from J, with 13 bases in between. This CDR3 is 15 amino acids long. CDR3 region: CAIRPGPASTDTQYF. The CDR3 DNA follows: TGTGCCATCAGACCGGGGCCTGCGAGCACAGATACGCAGTATTTT.

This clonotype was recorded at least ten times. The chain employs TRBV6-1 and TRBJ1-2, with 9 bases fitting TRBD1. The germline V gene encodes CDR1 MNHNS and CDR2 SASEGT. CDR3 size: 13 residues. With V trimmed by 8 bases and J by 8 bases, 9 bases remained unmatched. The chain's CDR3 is CASLTGGEGGYTF. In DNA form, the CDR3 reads TGTGCCAGCTTAACAGGGGGCGAGGGCGGCTACACCTTC.

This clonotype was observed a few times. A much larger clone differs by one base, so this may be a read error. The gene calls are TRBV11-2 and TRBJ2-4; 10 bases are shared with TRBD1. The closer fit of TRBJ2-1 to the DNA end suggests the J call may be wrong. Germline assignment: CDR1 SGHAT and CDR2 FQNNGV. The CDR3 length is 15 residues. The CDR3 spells CASSLGGDRGHEQFF. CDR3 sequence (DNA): TGTGCCAGCAGCTTAGGGGGGGACAGGGGCCACGAGCAGTTCTTC.

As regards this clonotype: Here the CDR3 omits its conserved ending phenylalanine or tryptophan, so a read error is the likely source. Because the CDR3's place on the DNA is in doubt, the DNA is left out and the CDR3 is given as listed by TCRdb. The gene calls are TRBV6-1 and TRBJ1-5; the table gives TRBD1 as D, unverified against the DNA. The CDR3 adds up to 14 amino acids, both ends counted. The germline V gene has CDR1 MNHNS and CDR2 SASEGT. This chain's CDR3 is CASSRRGADQPHHL.

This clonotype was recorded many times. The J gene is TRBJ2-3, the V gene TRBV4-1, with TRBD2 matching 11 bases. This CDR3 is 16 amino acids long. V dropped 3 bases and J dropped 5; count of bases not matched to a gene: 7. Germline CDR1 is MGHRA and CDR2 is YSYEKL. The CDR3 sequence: CASSHPLAGAGDTQYF. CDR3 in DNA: TGCGCCAGCAGCCATCCACTAGCGGGAGCGGGAGATACGCAGTATTTT.

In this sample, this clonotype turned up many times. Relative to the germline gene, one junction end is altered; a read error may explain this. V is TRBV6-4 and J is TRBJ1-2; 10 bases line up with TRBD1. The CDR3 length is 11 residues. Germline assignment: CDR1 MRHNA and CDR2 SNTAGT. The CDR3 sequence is CAAGTGDGYTF. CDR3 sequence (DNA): TGCGCCGCTGGGACAGGGGATGGCTACACCTTC.